The 32 T cell receptor beta chains below all came from one sample that was sequenced in a study of T cell responses to AZD1222 COVID-19 vaccine. The repertoire was sequenced with immunoSEQ multiplex PCR; TCRdb's copy has only in-frame clones and lacks some. The table lists roughly 55,000 clones, 70% to 90% of them singletons. The starting material was peripheral blood, obtained on day 0 of AZD1222 vaccination. The receptors shown here come from an adult in good health.

This chain uses TRBV7-2 with TRBJ1-6, with D unresolved. Germline V gives CDR1 SGHTA, CDR2 FQGNSA. Trimming stripped 1 base from V and 10 bases from J, with 11 bases between. The CDR3 runs to 14 residues. The CDR3 sequence: CASSLVGVGSPLHF. The CDR3 DNA follows: TGTGCCAGCAGCTTAGTCGGGGTTGGCTCACCCCTCCACTTT.

In its sample, this clone was seen a few times. V gene TRBV28 combines with J gene TRBJ2-7; a possible D gene is TRBD2 (5 bases). Trimming left V 2 bases short and J 2 bases short, with 10 bases between. This CDR3 contains 14 residues. CDR1 is MDHEN, CDR2 SYDVKM, per germline. The CDR3 DNA reads as TGTGCCAGCAGTTTAGGCGGGCCACCCTACGAGCAGTACTTC. Protein sequence: CASSLGGPPYEQYF.

The gene calls are TRBV29-1 and TRBJ1-1; no firm D call. V shed 8 bases and J shed 3 bases, with 16 bases lying between them. Germline V gives CDR1 SQVTM, CDR2 ANQGSEA. The CDR3 is 13 amino acids. In DNA, the CDR3 is TGCAGCCCGAGCGGCATACCGGACACTGAAGCTTTCTTT. Encoded protein: CSPSGIPDTEAFF.

The chain is built from TRBV6-6 and TRBJ2-2, with TRBD2 matching over 9 bases. CDR1 is MNHNY, CDR2 SVGAGI, per germline (reference sequence). The CDR3 has 16 amino acids. J was trimmed by 1 base and V by 5 bases; bases with no gene match: 5. This chain's CDR3 is CASSRRLAENTGELFF. The CDR3 DNA sequence: TGTGCCAGCAGTCGACGACTAGCGGAGAACACCGGGGAGCTGTTTTTT.

This clone was found a few times. The chain uses TRBV5-1 and TRBJ1-5; 8 bases fit TRBD1. J lost 0 bases, V lost 4 bases, and 9 bases had no gene match. The CDR3 is 17 amino acids. Germline CDR1 SGHRS, CDR2 YFSETQ. CDR3 coding DNA: TGCGCCAGCAGCCCGGGACAGGAAAAGGGTAGCAATCAGCCCCAGCATTTT. It codes for CASSPGQEKGSNQPQHF.

The chain links TRBV7-9 to TRBJ1-2; 8 nucleotides match TRBD1. The V gene end was trimmed by 5 bases and the J gene end by 2 bases; junction bases not matched to a gene: 7. The CDR3 is 15 amino acids. Germline values: CDR1 SEHNR, CDR2 FQNEAQ (reference sequence). The CDR3 is CASSTRQGNNYGYTF. The DNA of the CDR3 is TGTGCCAGCAGCACGAGACAGGGGAACAACTATGGCTACACCTTC.

This clone was detected only a few times. V usage is TRBV12-5 and J usage is TRBJ2-7; D is unresolved. Germline V gene data show CDR1 as LGHNT and CDR2 as FRNRAP. This CDR3 is 16 amino acids long. Deletions cut 4 bases from V and 1 base from J, with 17 bases between. The CDR3 DNA is TGTGCTAGTGGTTGGATTTCAGTGGGCAGTTCCTACGAGCAGTACTTC. Translated: CASGWISVGSSYEQYF.

The chain links TRBV7-3 to TRBJ2-1; TRBD2 matches 9 bases. The length of the CDR3 is 16 residues. J was trimmed by 8 bases and V by 4 bases; bases with no gene match: 12. In germline, CDR1 is SGHTA, CDR2 FQGTGA. The CDR3 coding sequence is TGTGCCAGCAGCTCGGATCTTAGCGGGAGCAGCGATGAGCAGTTCTTC. Translating gives CASSSDLSGSSDEQFF. Full variable domain (missing parts from reference TRBV7-3 and TRBJ2-1): GAGVSQTPSNKVTEKGKYVELRCDPISGHTALYWYRQSLGQGPEFLIYFQGTGAADDSGLPNDRFFAVRPEGSVSTLKIQRTERGDSAVYLCASSSDLSGSSDEQFFGPGTRLTVL.

In this sample, this clone turned up once. The rearrangement joins TRBV14 to TRBJ2-4, with TRBD2 matching 10 bases. CDR3 size: 17 residues. Germline lookup yields CDR1 SGHDN and CDR2 FVKESK. With 1 base clipped from V and 0 bases from J, the junction kept 3 bases outside the gene matches. The CDR3 sequence is CASSQGGLAVAKNIQYF. DNA for the CDR3: TGTGCCAGCAGCCAAGGTGGACTAGCGGTAGCCAAAAACATTCAGTACTTC.

This rearrangement joins TRBV7-3 to TRBJ1-5; TRBD1 aligns across 7 bases. This CDR3 has 13 residues. V lost 5 bases, J lost 7 bases, and 5 bases stayed unmatched. Germline assignment: CDR1 SGHTA and CDR2 FQGTGA. In DNA, the CDR3 is TGTGCCAGCAGCGGGGACAGCGGGCAGCCCCAGCATTTT. Protein: CASSGDSGQPQHF.

The V and J genes are TRBV7-2 and TRBJ2-5; 8 positions match TRBD2. This CDR3 has 17 residues. V lost 5 bases, J lost 5 bases, and 16 bases stayed unmatched. Per germline, CDR1 SGHTA and CDR2 FQGNSA. CDR3 amino acids: CASSPRPGTSKVETQYF. Here the CDR3 DNA reads TGTGCCAGCAGCCCTCGTCCCGGGACTAGTAAGGTGGAGACCCAGTACTTC.

This chain links TRBV2 with TRBJ2-2; weak D call: TRBD2 (6 bases). Germline-derived CDR1 and CDR2 are SNHLY and FYNNEI. The CDR3 extends over 15 amino acids. With 8 bases removed from V and 6 bases from J, the gap between germline ends came to 19 bases. The CDR3 DNA reads as TGTGCCAGCGTGCTAGCTCGGGAGCACCCCGGGGAGCTGTTTTTT. Translation gives CASVLAREHPGELFF.

The chain has TRBV5-1 and TRBJ2-3; a weak D match, TRBD1 (8 bases). Germline loops: CDR1 SGHRS, CDR2 YFSETQ. Between the trimmed V and J ends, which lost 4 bases and 6 bases, there was a span of 15 bases. This CDR3 has 14 amino acids. CDR3: CASSTDRGGDTQYF. The CDR3 DNA sequence: TGCGCCAGCAGCACAGACAGGGGAGGGGATACGCAGTATTTT.

The chain couples TRBV5-1 to TRBJ2-1; tentatively, D is TRBD1 or TRBD2 (5 bases each). Germline V CDR1 and CDR2: SGHRS, YFSETQ. V lost 4 bases, J lost 5 bases, and 13 bases lay in between. There are 14 residues in the CDR3. As DNA, the CDR3 is TGCGCCAGCAGCCGGGACCACAAAAACAATGAGCAGTTCTTC. It yields the protein CASSRDHKNNEQFF.

This clone was counted once. The gene calls are TRBV2 and TRBJ1-1; the D gene is possibly TRBD1 (5 bases). This CDR3 has 12 amino acids. With 5 bases removed from V and 2 bases from J, the gap between germline ends came to 6 bases. Germline CDR1 SNHLY, CDR2 FYNNEI. The CDR3 region has the DNA TGTGCCAGCAGTCAGGGAAACACTGAAGCTTTCTTT. Its translation: CASSQGNTEAFF.

V gene TRBV5-5 combines with J gene TRBJ1-6; TRBD1 might be the D (5 bases). The CDR3 is 13 amino acids. Deletions cut 3 bases from V and 14 bases from J, with 15 bases between. Germline-derived CDR1 and CDR2 are SGHKS and YYEKEE (reference sequence). In DNA form, the CDR3 reads TGTGCCAGCAGCTCCCTCGGGGACGGCACCCTCCACTTT. This encodes CASSSLGDGTLHF.

The V and J genes are TRBV24-1 and TRBJ2-1, with TRBD2 matching 11 bases. CDR3 size: 14 residues. CDR1 and CDR2 from the germline V gene are KGHDR and SFDVKD. Unmatched junction bases numbered 4, after V lost 3 bases and J lost 10 bases. This CDR3 reads CATSDTSGSHEQFF. Here the CDR3 DNA reads TGTGCCACCAGTGATACTAGCGGGAGCCACGAGCAGTTCTTC.

CDR3 bases: TGCGCCAGCAGCTTGTCCACTAACGGCGAGACCCAGTACTTC. This codes for CASSLSTNGETQYF. The chain combines TRBV5-1 with TRBJ2-5, with unresolved D. The germline CDR1 and CDR2 sequences are SGHRS and YFSETQ. The V end was cut by 1 base, the J end by 5 bases, with 12 bases between. The CDR3 covers 14 residues. The full variable domain, in which reference TRBV5-1 and TRBJ2-5 provide the parts outside the CDR3, is KAGVTQTPRYLIKTRGQQVTLSCSPISGHRSVSWYQQTPGQGLQFLFEYFSETQRNKGNFPGRFSGRQFSNSRSEMNVSTLELGDSALYLCASSLSTNGETQYFGPGTRLLVL.

CDR3 sequence reads: CAWTAGRGQPQHF. In DNA form, the CDR3 reads TGTGCCTGGACGGCAGGGAGGGGGCAGCCCCAGCATTTT. The chain uses TRBV30 and TRBJ1-5, with D possibly being TRBD1 (6 bases). V dropped 4 bases and J dropped 7 bases, with 14 bases sitting between them. Germline loops: CDR1 GTSNPN, CDR2 SVGIG (reference sequence). The CDR3 is made up of 13 amino acids.

This chain uses TRBV24-1 with TRBJ1-5; D gene unclear. The ends were cut back, 0 bases at V and 10 bases at J, with 9 bases in the middle. Germline V gene data show CDR1 as KGHDR and CDR2 as SFDVKD. The CDR3 runs 13 residues. CDR3 DNA sequence: TGTGCCACCAGTGATTTGTACCGGGGACCCCAGCATTTT. It specifies CATSDLYRGPQHF.

J is TRBJ1-2 and V is TRBV5-1; 10 bases agree with TRBD1. CDR1 is SGHRS, CDR2 YFSETQ, per germline. With 2 bases clipped from V and 6 bases from J, the junction kept 7 bases outside the gene matches. This CDR3 has 15 residues. CDR3 DNA: TGCGCCAGCAGCTTACTGGGACAGGGGACAGATGGCTACACCTTC. Residues: CASSLLGQGTDGYTF. The full variable domain, its missing parts supplied by reference TRBV5-1 and TRBJ1-2, is KAGVTQTPRYLIKTRGQQVTLSCSPISGHRSVSWYQQTPGQGLQFLFEYFSETQRNKGNFPGRFSGRQFSNSRSEMNVSTLELGDSALYLCASSLLGQGTDGYTFGSGTRLTVV.

The J gene is TRBJ1-6, the V gene TRBV10-3; D not certain. The V gene lost 6 bases and the J gene lost 10 bases, with 13 bases spanning the gap. This CDR3 is 13 amino acids long. Germline V gene data show CDR1 as ENHRY and CDR2 as SYGVKD. The CDR3: CAIRTEVHSPLHF. Here the CDR3 DNA reads TGTGCCATCAGAACAGAAGTGCACTCACCCCTCCACTTT.

The chain has TRBV6-5 and TRBJ2-1; weak D call: TRBD2 (6 bases). V was pared by 6 bases and J by 4 bases, with 13 bases between. The length of the CDR3 is 14 residues. Germline V gene sequence: CDR1 MNHEY, CDR2 SVGAGI. The DNA for the CDR3 is TGTGCCAGCAGCGTGATCGGGAGTTACAATGAGCAGTTCTTC. Encoded protein: CASSVIGSYNEQFF.

In its sample, this clone was seen a few times. J is TRBJ1-2 and V is TRBV6-5; D is uncertain. The germline V gene has CDR1 MNHEY and CDR2 SVGAGI. V dropped 2 bases and J dropped 4 bases, with 17 bases sitting between them. This CDR3 spans 16 amino acids. DNA for the CDR3: TGTGCCAGCAGTTACGCCGAGAAGGGTCGCGGCTATGGCTACACCTTC. This codes for CASSYAEKGRGYGYTF.

The CDR3 region is CASSLPGQNTEAFF. Here the CDR3 DNA reads TGTGCCAGCAGTTTACCCGGCCAGAACACTGAAGCTTTCTTT. V usage is TRBV28 and J usage is TRBJ1-1; no firm D call. V lost 2 bases to trimming and J lost 1 base, with 8 bases between them. This CDR3 comprises 14 residues. Germline V gene lookup returns CDR1 MDHEN and CDR2 SYDVKM. Full variable domain (missing parts from reference TRBV28 and TRBJ1-1): DVKVTQSSRYLVKRTGEKVFLECVQDMDHENMFWYRQDPGLGLRLIYFSYDVKMKEKGDIPEGYSVSREKKERFSLILESASTNQTSMYLCASSLPGQNTEAFFGQGTRLTVV.

J is TRBJ2-5 and V is TRBV7-9; D is ambiguous. Germline V CDR1 and CDR2: SEHNR, FQNEAQ (reference sequence). Between the trimmed V and J ends, which lost 1 base and 1 base, there was a span of 10 bases. The CDR3 has 15 residues. The CDR3 region has the DNA TGTGCCAGCAGCTTAGTGGCAGGCCCCCAAGAGACCCAGTACTTC. This sequence encodes CASSLVAGPQETQYF. Full variable domain (remainder filled in from reference TRBV7-9 and TRBJ2-5): DTGVSQNPRHKITKRGQNVTFRCDPISEHNRLYWYRQTLGQGPEFLTYFQNEAQLEKSRLLSDRFSAERPKGSFSTLEIQRTEQGDSAMYLCASSLVAGPQETQYFGPGTRLLVL.

The chain has TRBV10-2 and TRBJ2-1; TRBD2 matches at 13 bases. This CDR3 comprises 14 residues. CDR1 is WSHSY and CDR2 is SAAADI in the germline V gene. The trim removed 6 bases at V and 10 bases at J, leaving 6 bases unmatched. This CDR3 is CASRPGLAGLEQFF. CDR3 bases: TGCGCCAGCAGGCCGGGACTAGCGGGACTGGAGCAGTTCTTC.

This clone came up once. The chain combines TRBV25-1 with TRBJ2-1, with D possibly being TRBD1 (6 bases). The CDR3 totals 15 residues. The V and J ends lost 1 base and 7 bases respectively, with 14 bases between them. The germline gives CDR1 MGHDK, CDR2 SYGVNS. Here the CDR3 DNA reads TGTGCCAGCAGTGAATGGGACAACCTTCCTAATGAGCAGTTCTTC. It is translated as CASSEWDNLPNEQFF.

This clone came up once. The V call is TRBV11-2, the J call TRBJ1-2; no clear D. Germline V CDR1 and CDR2: SGHAT, FQNNGV. This CDR3 has 10 residues. The ends were cut back, 1 base at V and 7 bases at J, with 1 base in the middle. CDR3 in DNA: TGTGCCAGCAGCTTAGTTGGCTACACCTTC. Translated, it gives CASSLVGYTF.

The chain carries TRBV10-3 and TRBJ1-5; weak D call: TRBD1 (5 bases). Germline V gives CDR1 ENHRY, CDR2 SYGVKD. Trimming removed 2 bases from V and 2 bases from J, with 19 bases in between. The CDR3 sequence is 18 residues long. The CDR3 coding sequence is TGTGCCATCAGTGAGACGGGACGGACCGATAGCGGCAATCAGCCCCAGCATTTT. It translates to CAISETGRTDSGNQPQHF.

The rearrangement uses TRBV27 and TRBJ1-5, with D hard to call. V was shortened by 0 bases and J by 3 bases, with 6 bases between the two germline ends. The CDR3 loop spans 14 amino acids. Germline V lookup: CDR1 MNHEY, CDR2 SMNVEV (reference sequence). CDR3: CASSLSMSNQPQHF. CDR3 nucleotide sequence: TGTGCCAGCAGTTTATCGATGTCCAATCAGCCCCAGCATTTT.

The chain uses TRBV5-8 and TRBJ2-5; 8 nucleotides agree with TRBD1. This CDR3 is built from 14 residues. The V gene end was trimmed by 4 bases and the J gene end by 5 bases; junction bases not matched to a gene: 7. Germline loops: CDR1 SGHTS, CDR2 YDEGEE. This chain's CDR3 is CASSVQGGQETQYF. The CDR3 region has the DNA TGTGCCAGCAGCGTACAGGGGGGACAGGAGACCCAGTACTTC. Filled out from reference TRBV5-8 and TRBJ2-5, the complete variable domain reads EAGVTQSPTHLIKTRGQQATLRCSPISGHTSVYWYQQALGLGLQFLLWYDEGEERNRGNFPPRFSGRQFPNYSSELNVNALELEDSALYLCASSVQGGQETQYFGPGTRLLVL.